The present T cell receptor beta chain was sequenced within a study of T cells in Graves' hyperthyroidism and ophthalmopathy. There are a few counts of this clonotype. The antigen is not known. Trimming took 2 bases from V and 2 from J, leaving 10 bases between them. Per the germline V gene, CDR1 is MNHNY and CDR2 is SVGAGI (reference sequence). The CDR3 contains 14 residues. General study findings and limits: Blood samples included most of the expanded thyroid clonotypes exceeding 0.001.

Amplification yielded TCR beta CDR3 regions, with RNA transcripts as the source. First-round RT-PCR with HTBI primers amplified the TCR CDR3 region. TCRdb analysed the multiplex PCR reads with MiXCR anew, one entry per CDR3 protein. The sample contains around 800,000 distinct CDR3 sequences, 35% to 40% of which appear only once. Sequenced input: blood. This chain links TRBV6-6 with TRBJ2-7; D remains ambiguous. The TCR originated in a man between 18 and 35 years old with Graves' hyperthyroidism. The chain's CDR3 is CASSYRPRTYEQYF. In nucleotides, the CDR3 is TGTGCCAGCAGTTACCGACCGCGGACCTACGAGCAGTACTTC.